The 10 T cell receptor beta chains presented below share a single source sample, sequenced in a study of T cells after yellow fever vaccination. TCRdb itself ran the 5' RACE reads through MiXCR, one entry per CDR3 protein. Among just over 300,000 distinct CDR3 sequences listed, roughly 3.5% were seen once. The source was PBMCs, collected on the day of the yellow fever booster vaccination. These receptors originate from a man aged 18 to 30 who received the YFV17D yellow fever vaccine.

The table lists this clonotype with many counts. The CDR3 coding sequence is TGTGCCAGCAGTGAGGACAGGGCGACGGGGGAGCTGTTTTTT. Translating it yields CASSEDRATGELFF. The chain links TRBV2 to TRBJ2-2, with TRBD1 identical over 8 bases. Germline CDR1 SNHLY, CDR2 FYNNEI. This CDR3 contains 14 residues. Trimming took 3 bases from V and 8 from J; bases not matched to a gene: 5.

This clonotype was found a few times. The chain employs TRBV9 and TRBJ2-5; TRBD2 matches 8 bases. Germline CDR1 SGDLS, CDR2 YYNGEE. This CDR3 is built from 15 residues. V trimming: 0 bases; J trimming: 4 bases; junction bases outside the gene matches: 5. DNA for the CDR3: TGTGCCAGCAGCGTAGGCGGGGGGCCTGGAGAGACCCAGTACTTC. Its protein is CASSVGGGPGETQYF. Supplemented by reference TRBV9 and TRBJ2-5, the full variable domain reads DSGVTQTPKHLITATGQRVTLRCSPRSGDLSVYWYQQSLDQGLQFLIQYYNGEERAKGNILERFSAQQFPDLHSELNLSSLELGDSALYFCASSVGGGPGETQYFGPGTRLLVL.

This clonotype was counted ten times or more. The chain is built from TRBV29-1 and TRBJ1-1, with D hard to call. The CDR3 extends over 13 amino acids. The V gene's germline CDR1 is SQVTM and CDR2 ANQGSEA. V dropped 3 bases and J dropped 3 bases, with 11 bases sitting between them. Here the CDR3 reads CSVDGVRDTEAFF. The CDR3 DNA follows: TGCAGCGTTGACGGGGTACGTGACACTGAAGCTTTCTTT. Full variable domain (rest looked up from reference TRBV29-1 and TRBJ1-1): SAVISQKPSRDICQRGTSLTIQCQVDSQVTMMFWYRQQPGQSLTLIATANQGSEATYESGFVIDKFPISRPNLTFSTLTVSNMSPEDSSIYLCSVDGVRDTEAFFGQGTRLTVV.

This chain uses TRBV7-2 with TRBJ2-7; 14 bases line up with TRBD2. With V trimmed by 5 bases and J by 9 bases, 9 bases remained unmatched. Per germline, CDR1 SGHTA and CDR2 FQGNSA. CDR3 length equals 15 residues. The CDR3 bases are TGTGCCAGCAGCCCGGGACTAGCGGGGGTTCAGCGGCAGTACTTC. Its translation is CASSPGLAGVQRQYF.

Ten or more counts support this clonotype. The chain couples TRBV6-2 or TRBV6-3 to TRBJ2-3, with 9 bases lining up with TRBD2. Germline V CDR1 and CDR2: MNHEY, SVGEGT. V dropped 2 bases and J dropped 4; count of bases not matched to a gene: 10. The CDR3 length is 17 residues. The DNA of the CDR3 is TGTGCCAGCAGTTACGCGGGGGGGCCGCTCCCTCCAGATACGCAGTATTTT. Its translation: CASSYAGGPLPPDTQYF.

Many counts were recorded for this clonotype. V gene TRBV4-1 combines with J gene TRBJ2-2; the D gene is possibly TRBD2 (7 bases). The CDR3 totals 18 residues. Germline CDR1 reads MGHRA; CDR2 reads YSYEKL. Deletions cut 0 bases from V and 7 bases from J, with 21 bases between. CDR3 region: CASSQDLTWRGGYGELFF. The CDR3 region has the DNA TGCGCCAGCAGCCAAGATTTAACTTGGAGGGGGGGATACGGGGAGCTGTTTTTT.

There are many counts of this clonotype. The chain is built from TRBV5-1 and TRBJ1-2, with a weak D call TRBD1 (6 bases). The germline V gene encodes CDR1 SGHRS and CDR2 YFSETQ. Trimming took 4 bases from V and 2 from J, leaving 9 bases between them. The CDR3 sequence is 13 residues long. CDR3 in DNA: TGCGCCAGCAGCGTGGACAGAAACTATGGCTACACCTTC. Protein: CASSVDRNYGYTF.

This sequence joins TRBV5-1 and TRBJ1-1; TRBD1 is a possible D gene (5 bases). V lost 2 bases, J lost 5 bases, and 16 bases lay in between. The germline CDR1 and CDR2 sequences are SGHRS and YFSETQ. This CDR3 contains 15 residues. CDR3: CASSFIIGAGTEAFF. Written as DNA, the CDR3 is TGCGCCAGCAGCTTCATAATAGGGGCGGGTACTGAAGCTTTCTTT.

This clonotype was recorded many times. CDR3 sequence reads: CASSPRRGGTYTDTQYF. The CDR3 bases are TGTGCCAGCTCACCACGGCGCGGGGGGACGTACACAGATACGCAGTATTTT. This sequence joins TRBV18 and TRBJ2-3; 8 bases fit TRBD2. In germline, CDR1 is KGHSH, CDR2 LQKENI. V shed 1 base and J 2 bases; nucleotides not matched to a gene: 8. The CDR3 is made up of 17 amino acids.

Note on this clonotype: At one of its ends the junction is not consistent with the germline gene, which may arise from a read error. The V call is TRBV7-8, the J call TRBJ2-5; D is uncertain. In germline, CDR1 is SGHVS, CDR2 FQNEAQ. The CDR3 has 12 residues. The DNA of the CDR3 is TGTGCCAGCAGCTTATTGCTCCCGTGGTGGGACTTC. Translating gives CASSLLLPWWDF.